This T cell receptor (beta chain) was captured in a study of T cells in localized non-small cell lung cancer. Study results and caveats: Since sequencing was restricted to only one region of the tumor, intratumor heterogeneity remains a possibility. Greater T cell density in blood accompanied longer overall survival. Among the top 100 tumor clones, a median around 57 appeared in adjacent lung. The study found T cell clonality highest in uninvolved adjacent lung, above tumor.

Germline loops: CDR1 MDHEN, CDR2 SYDVKM. V lost 4 bases and J lost 2, with 14 bases in between. The CDR3 sequence is 15 residues long. Remarks on this clone: Its antigen is as yet unknown.

Generated by immunoSEQ multiplex PCR, the TCRdb table keeps only in-frame clones and is missing some. The table shows approximately 34,000 clones, with around 85% occurring only once. This sample comprised peripheral blood, obtained before any cancer treatment. The rearrangement uses TRBV28 and TRBJ1-2; D perhaps matches TRBD1 (6 bases). The TCR sequence derives from a woman aged 35 to 75 with stage I lung adenocarcinoma. CDR3 loop: CASSSFFQGNYGYTF. In DNA form, the CDR3 reads TGTGCCAGCAGTTCCTTTTTCCAGGGGAACTATGGCTACACCTTC.